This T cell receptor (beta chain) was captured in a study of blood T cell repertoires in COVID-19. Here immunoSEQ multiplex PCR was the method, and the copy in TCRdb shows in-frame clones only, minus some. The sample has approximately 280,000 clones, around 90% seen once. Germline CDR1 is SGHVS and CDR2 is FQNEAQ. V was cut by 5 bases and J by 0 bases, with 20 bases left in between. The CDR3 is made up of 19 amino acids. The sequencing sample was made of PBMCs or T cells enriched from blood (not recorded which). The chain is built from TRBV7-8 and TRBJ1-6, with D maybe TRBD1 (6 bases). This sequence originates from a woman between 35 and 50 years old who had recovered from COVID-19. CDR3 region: CASSLGGQPGPSYNSPLHF. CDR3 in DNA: TGTGCCAGCAGCCTTGGAGGACAGCCTGGCCCCTCCTATAATTCACCCCTCCACTTT.